This T cell receptor beta chain emerged from a study of blood T cell repertoires in COVID-19. Trimming cost V 3 bases and J 2 bases; bases outside gene matches: 6. The germline V gene encodes CDR1 SGHTA and CDR2 FQGNSA. The CDR3 length is 15 residues. Participants came from some 26 US areas, aged about 18 to 95 years. Cohorts were determined from participant-reported clinical history. Assay used: immunoSEQ multiplex PCR; TCRdb lists only in-frame clones, some missing. The sample gives approximately 480,000 clones, about nine tenths of which show up once; roughly 0.7% is in the top ten. V and J are TRBV7-2 and TRBJ2-7; 8 bases are shared with TRBD2. Sequenced material: PBMCs or T cells enriched from blood (not recorded which). The TCR sequence derives from a woman aged 18-29 years who had recovered from COVID-19. As DNA, the CDR3 is TGTGCCAGCAGCTTGGACGCGGGGGGTACCTACGAGCAGTACTTC. Residues: CASSLDAGGTYEQYF.